The 9 T cell receptor beta chains below were found in one sample sequenced in a study of T cells in Graves' hyperthyroidism and ophthalmopathy. Regions amplified from RNA transcripts were the TCR beta CDR3 regions. First-round RT-PCR with HTBI primers amplified the TCR CDR3 region. TCRdb analysed the multiplex PCR reads with MiXCR anew, one entry per CDR3 protein. The table records some 500,000 distinct CDR3 sequences, around an eighth of them present only once. Sequencing used blood. The receptors here all came from a woman between 18 and 29 years old with Graves' hyperthyroidism.

In its sample, this clonotype was seen many times. The chain uses TRBV20-1 and TRBJ2-3, with D possibly being TRBD2 (5 bases). The CDR3 has 14 amino acids. Germline V lookup: CDR1 DFQATT, CDR2 SNEGSKA (reference sequence). The V end was cut by 6 bases, the J end by 0 bases, with 13 bases between. CDR3: CSAGDISSTDTQYF. CDR3 nucleotide sequence: TGCAGTGCGGGAGACATTTCTAGCACAGATACGCAGTATTTT.

This clonotype was observed at least ten times. The chain carries TRBV9 and TRBJ2-1, with 9 bases aligning to TRBD2. CDR1 is SGDLS and CDR2 is YYNGEE in the germline V gene. V shed 0 bases, J shed 9 bases, and the junction held 13 bases outside the gene matches. This CDR3 is built from 17 residues. The CDR3 sequence: CASSVGWAGGRMREQFF. CDR3 DNA sequence: TGTGCCAGCAGCGTAGGATGGGCGGGAGGGCGGATGCGTGAGCAGTTCTTC.

This clonotype has at least ten counts. The chain has TRBV12-3 or TRBV12-4 and TRBJ2-5; D gene uncertain. Trimming cost V 5 bases and J 5 bases, with 9 bases left between them. This CDR3 contains 12 residues. CDR3 nucleotide sequence: TGTGCCAGCAGTCAATATCAGGAGACCCAGTACTTC. Translated, it gives CASSQYQETQYF.

The V gene is TRBV30, the J gene TRBJ2-1, with TRBD2 matching 7 bases. J lost 7 bases, V lost 0 bases, and 6 bases had no gene match. This CDR3 is 14 amino acids long. Germline V gene sequence: CDR1 GTSNPN, CDR2 SVGIG (reference sequence). CDR3 in DNA: TGTGCCTGGAGTGTATTCTTGCGGGGGAATGAGCAGTTCTTC. Translating it yields CAWSVFLRGNEQFF.

The table lists this clonotype with many counts. The chain couples TRBV11-2 to TRBJ2-3; D possibly corresponds to TRBD1 (5 bases). The V and J ends lost 3 bases and 4 bases respectively, with 8 bases between them. CDR1 is SGHAT, CDR2 FQNNGV, per germline. CDR3 length: 13 residues. CDR3 sequence (DNA): TGTGCCAGCAGCTTTGCAGGGCCAGATACGCAGTATTTT. As protein: CASSFAGPDTQYF.

The sample holds a few counts of this clonotype. This CDR3 reads CASSPGQETYEQYV. The CDR3 DNA reads as TGTGCCAGCAGCCCAGGACAGGAAACCTACGAGCAGTACGTC. This chain uses TRBV7-3 with TRBJ2-7, with 7 bases lining up with TRBD1. Losses at the gene ends were 5 bases for V and 2 bases for J; bases not matched to a gene: 6. The CDR3 has 14 residues. The germline gives CDR1 SGHTA, CDR2 FQGTGA.

This clonotype was counted at least ten times. This chain uses TRBV10-3 with TRBJ2-4, with 7 bases fitting TRBD1. V shed 10 bases, J shed 7 bases, and the junction held 4 bases outside the gene matches. The length of the CDR3 is 11 residues. From germline, CDR1 is ENHRY and CDR2 SYGVKD. Here the CDR3 reads CATKTGNIQYF. DNA for the CDR3: TGTGCCACGAAGACAGGGAACATTCAGTACTTC.

The rearrangement joins TRBV7-2 to TRBJ1-5, with D perhaps matching TRBD1 (5 bases). V lost 5 bases and J 9 bases, leaving 17 bases between the germline ends. The germline CDR1 and CDR2 sequences are SGHTA and FQGNSA. This CDR3 region has 14 residues. CDR3 sequence (DNA): TGTGCCAGCAGCCGGGACGGCTCCGGACGGCCCCAGCATTTT. It specifies CASSRDGSGRPQHF.

This clonotype was counted only a few times. This chain joins TRBV29-1 and TRBJ2-1; TRBD2 might be the D (5 bases). The V end lost 4 bases, the J end lost 6 bases, and 10 bases lay between the germline ends. In germline, CDR1 is SQVTM, CDR2 ANQGSEA. This CDR3 region has 12 residues. CDR3 loop: CSVGLAGNEQFF. In DNA form, the CDR3 reads TGCAGCGTTGGTCTAGCAGGCAATGAGCAGTTCTTC.